These T cell receptor beta chains were read from a single sample in a study of shared clonotypes between healthy human individuals. Sequencing used immunoSEQ multiplex PCR; TCRdb keeps in-frame clones, though not all of them. The sample lists about 1,500,000 clones, approximately 96% occurring once. Sequencing was carried out using naive CD4+ T cells sorted from blood. Receptor source: a man aged 25 to 45 in good health. CDR3s include the opening cysteine and the closing phenylalanine or tryptophan. Each record gives: V gene, D gene, clone size, J gene, CDR3 protein, CDR3 DNA. A D gene is named only where the DNA matches it firmly. Part of the rows lack a size; the others show once, few, many or a class for expanded clones.

>TRBV7-6|TRBD2|-|TRBJ2-3
CASSSIAGLAGSDTQYF
TGTGCCAGCAGCTCCATCGCGGGACTAGCGGGATCAGATACGCAGTATTTT
>TRBV10-3|TRBD1|-|TRBJ2-1
CAIRDPRDRMIGSNEQFF
TGTGCCATCAGGGATCCGCGGGACAGGATGATAGGGAGCAATGAGCAGTTCTTC
>TRBV28|-|-|TRBJ1-1
CASSLGGTGSSEAFF
TGTGCCAGCAGTTTAGGAGGTACCGGGAGTTCTGAAGCTTTCTTT
>TRBV6-1|-|-|TRBJ2-3
CASSDILVADTQYF
TGTGCCAGCAGTGATATACTAGTTGCAGATACGCAGTATTTT
>TRBV11-3|-|-|TRBJ2-1
CASSLMDGSEQFF
TGTGCCAGCAGCTTGATGGATGGATCTGAGCAGTTCTTC
>TRBV9|-|-|TRBJ1-2
CASSVEGVGRSGYTF
TGTGCCAGCAGCGTAGAAGGGGTAGGAAGAAGTGGCTACACCTTC
>TRBV5-1|TRBD2|-|TRBJ2-3
CASSLDPSGTTDTQYF
TGCGCCAGCAGCCTGGACCCTAGCGGGACCACAGATACGCAGTATTTT
>TRBV11-2|-|-|TRBJ2-2
CASRIHPGTGELFF
TGTGCCAGCAGGATTCACCCGGGCACCGGGGAGCTGTTTTTT
>TRBV19|TRBD1|-|TRBJ2-4
CASSVQRDRGPLAKNIQYF
TGTGCCAGTAGTGTACAACGGGACAGGGGGCCCCTAGCCAAAAACATTCAGTACTTC
>TRBV25-1|-|-|TRBJ2-5
CASSPVGVGRYQETQYF
TGTGCCAGCAGTCCCGTGGGGGTCGGTCGGTACCAAGAGACCCAGTACTTC
>TRBV6-1|-|-|TRBJ1-1
CASQATGSAFF
TGTGCCAGCCAAGCTACAGGGTCGGCTTTCTTT
>TRBV20-1|-|-|TRBJ2-7
CSARDHYEQYF
TGCAGTGCTAGAGATCACTACGAGCAGTACTTC
>TRBV6-1|-|-|TRBJ1-1
CASSEALIGIEAFF
TGTGCCAGCAGTGAAGCGCTAATAGGGATAGAAGCTTTCTTT
>TRBV28|-|-|TRBJ1-5
CASSPGGRDGQPQHF
TGTGCCAGCAGCCCCGGTGGCAGGGATGGTCAGCCCCAGCATTTT
>TRBV6-5|-|-|TRBJ1-1
CASSYLGAGTEAFF
TGTGCCAGCAGTTACCTGGGGGCTGGCACTGAAGCTTTCTTT
>TRBV11-2|-|-|TRBJ2-7
CASSLMRVRYEQYF
TGTGCCAGCAGCTTAATGCGCGTACGCTACGAGCAGTACTTC
>TRBV11-2|-|-|TRBJ1-1
CASSFEVATEAFF
TGTGCCAGCAGCTTCGAAGTGGCCACTGAAGCTTTCTTT
>TRBV30|TRBD1|once|TRBJ2-7
CAWSGGTVPYEQYF
TGTGCCTGGAGTGGAGGGACAGTCCCCTACGAGCAGTACTTC
>TRBV6-1|-|-|TRBJ1-3
CASRNRADTIYF
TGTGCCAGCAGGAACCGGGCCGACACCATATATTTT
>TRBV25-1|-|-|TRBJ2-5
CASSAGVGETQYF
TGTGCCAGCAGTGCCGGAGTTGGAGAGACCCAGTACTTC
>TRBV5-1|-|-|TRBJ2-4
CASSRGLATGSIAKNIQYF
TGCGCCAGCAGCCGGGGCTTAGCAACAGGGTCGATAGCCAAAAACATTCAGTACTTC
>TRBV5-6|-|-|TRBJ2-2
CASSFSRRNTGELFF
TGTGCCAGCAGCTTTAGCAGGAGGAACACCGGGGAGCTGTTTTTT
>TRBV19|-|-|TRBJ2-1
CASTWAVNNEQFF
TGTGCCAGTACCTGGGCGGTGAACAATGAGCAGTTCTTC
>TRBV28|-|-|TRBJ1-3
CASSGMGGNTIYF
TGTGCCAGCAGTGGGATGGGAGGGAACACCATATATTTT